The 18 T cell receptor beta chains below come from one sample, sequenced in a study of CD8 T cells in ankylosing spondylitis (dated by TCRdb to about 2017). Library preparation was by 5' RACE. For sequencing, an Illumina HiSeq 2500 was employed. TCRdb's own reprocessing of the public reads used fastp at Q25 and MiXCR and kept productive beta chains. Each entry is one CDR3 protein sequence, shown with its most common DNA and genes. Across this sample there are about 140,000 distinct CDR3 sequences, with roughly 8% seen only once. The ten largest account for more than 7% of the sample. The sequenced material came from synovial fluid, either unsorted or a sorted T cell fraction (not recorded which). These receptor sequences come from a male donor with ankylosing spondylitis.

The CDR3 nucleotides read TGCGCCAGCAGCTTGGCCGGGACCCCGAGCGCAAATGAGCAGTTCTTC. Its protein is CASSLAGTPSANEQFF. The chain has TRBV5-1 and TRBJ2-1; possibly TRBD1 or TRBD2 for D (5 bases each). This CDR3 comprises 16 residues. CDR1 is SGHRS and CDR2 is YFSETQ in the germline V gene. V lost 0 bases, J lost 7 bases, and 17 bases lay in between.

This clonotype was observed many times. The chain carries TRBV29-1 and TRBJ1-2; D is unresolved. The CDR3 contains 11 residues. Trimming took off 4 bases at V and 6 bases at J, with 9 bases between the two ends. The germline V gene encodes CDR1 SQVTM and CDR2 ANQGSEA. Written as DNA, the CDR3 is TGCAGCGTTGCCCAATATAATGGCTACACCTTC. Its translation: CSVAQYNGYTF.

This clonotype was counted at least ten times. CDR3 bases: TGTGCCAGCAGCTTATCGGCGTACACAGATACGCAGTATTTT. Its protein is CASSLSAYTDTQYF. The rearrangement links TRBV7-2 to TRBJ2-3; D remains ambiguous. The CDR3 is 14 amino acids. The V gene's germline CDR1 is SGHTA and CDR2 FQGNSA. Trimming took off 2 bases at V and 2 bases at J, with 8 bases between the two ends.

There are a few counts of this clonotype. The CDR3 spells CASSLQSGGYEQYF. The CDR3, as DNA: TGTGCCAGCAGCTTACAGTCTGGGGGCTACGAGCAGTACTTC. This chain connects TRBV11-2 to TRBJ2-7; D could derive from TRBD1 or TRBD2 (5 bases each). V lost 2 bases to trimming and J lost 3 bases, with 11 bases between them. The V gene's germline CDR1 is SGHAT and CDR2 FQNNGV. The CDR3 is 14 amino acids.

The V and J genes are TRBV6-5 and TRBJ1-1, with D tentatively TRBD1 (6 bases). CDR1 and CDR2 from the germline V gene are MNHEY and SVGAGI. V was trimmed by 4 bases and J by 0 bases, leaving 12 bases between them. The CDR3 has 15 residues. Written as DNA, the CDR3 is TGTGCCAGCAGTTCCCGGGACACCTTGAACACTGAAGCTTTCTTT. Translated: CASSSRDTLNTEAFF.

The chain has TRBV11-1 and TRBJ2-5, with 7 bases fitting TRBD1. The length of the CDR3 is 14 residues. CDR1 SGHAT and CDR2 FQDESV come from the germline V gene (reference sequence). V lost 5 bases to trimming and J lost 4 bases; unmatched junction nucleotides: 7. The DNA for the CDR3 is TGTGCCAGCAGCCTATGGGGACAGTTAGAGACCCAGTACTTC. Its protein is CASSLWGQLETQYF.

This clonotype has a count of ten or more. This chain uses TRBV14 with TRBJ2-7; tentative D call: TRBD1 (6 bases). CDR1 is SGHDN and CDR2 is FVKESK in the germline V gene. This CDR3 comprises 13 residues. With 3 bases removed from V and 12 bases from J, the gap between germline ends came to 18 bases. CDR3 sequence reads: CASSHLVRGFLYF. The CDR3, as DNA: TGTGCCAGCAGCCACCTCGTTAGGGGGTTTCTGTACTTC. Complete variable domain (other parts from reference TRBV14 and TRBJ2-7): EAGVTQFPSHSVIEKGQTVTLRCDPISGHDNLYWYRRVMGKEIKFLLHFVKESKQDESGMPNNRFLAERTGGTYSTLKVQPAELEDSGVYFCASSHLVRGFLYFGPGTRLTVT.

This clonotype showed up many times. The chain combines TRBV7-8 with TRBJ2-7; 8 bases map to TRBD1. The CDR3 has 15 residues. Germline V lookup: CDR1 SGHVS, CDR2 FQNEAQ. Germline trimming cut 5 bases from V and 2 bases from J; bases unmatched to any gene: 8. CDR3 sequence: CASSSRQGPTYEQYF. The CDR3 nucleotides read TGTGCCAGCAGCAGCAGACAGGGGCCAACCTACGAGCAGTACTTC.

This clonotype was detected a few times. V gene TRBV20-1 combines with J gene TRBJ2-7; D remains ambiguous. V was trimmed by 2 bases and J by 3 bases, leaving 5 bases between them. This CDR3 contains 11 residues. Per the germline V gene, CDR1 is DFQATT and CDR2 is SNEGSKA (reference sequence). The CDR3 region has the DNA TGCAGTGCTAGACCCCACTACGAGCAGTACTTC. Its protein product is CSARPHYEQYF.

This clonotype was seen ten or more times. This rearrangement joins TRBV5-6 to TRBJ1-2; 7 nucleotides match TRBD1. Germline V gene sequence: CDR1 SGHDT, CDR2 YYEEEE. The trim removed 7 bases at V and 5 bases at J, leaving 8 bases unmatched. The CDR3 has 13 amino acids. CDR3 coding DNA: TGTGCCAGCCGCCAGGGGGTGGATTATGGCTACACCTTC. Translating it yields CASRQGVDYGYTF.

V gene TRBV28 combines with J gene TRBJ2-1; D unresolved. The CDR3 covers 12 residues. Per the germline V gene, CDR1 is MDHEN and CDR2 is SYDVKM. Trimming took 4 bases from V and 10 from J, leaving 11 bases between them. This CDR3 reads CASSSSDMEQFF. The DNA for the CDR3 is TGTGCCAGCAGTTCATCCGACATGGAGCAGTTCTTC.

This clonotype was detected a few times. This chain uses TRBV5-1 with TRBJ2-5; D remains unclear. V lost 2 bases, J lost 5 bases, and 4 bases lay in between. CDR3 size: 11 residues. CDR1 and CDR2 from the germline V gene are SGHRS and YFSETQ. CDR3 sequence: CASSFMETQYF. In nucleotides, the CDR3 is TGCGCCAGCAGCTTCATGGAGACCCAGTACTTC.

This rearrangement joins TRBV11-2 to TRBJ2-1, with D possibly TRBD2 on 5 matching bases. CDR1 and CDR2 (germline): SGHAT, FQNNGV. Trimming took 4 bases from V and 3 from J, leaving 10 bases between them. This CDR3 comprises 14 residues. The CDR3 nucleotides are TGTGCCAGCAGCTCCTGGACTGTCTACAATGAGCAGTTCTTC. It codes for CASSSWTVYNEQFF. Complete variable domain (other parts from reference TRBV11-2 and TRBJ2-1): EAGVAQSPRYKIIEKRQSVAFWCNPISGHATLYWYQQILGQGPKLLIQFQNNGVVDDSQLPKDRFSAERLKGVDSTLKIQPAKLEDSAVYLCASSSWTVYNEQFFGPGTRLTVL.

This clonotype showed up just a few times. This sequence may be a read error, since a much larger clone differs from it by one base. The chain has TRBV6-1 and TRBJ2-1, with 7 bases that match TRBD1. The J segment lost 3 bases and the V segment lost 6 bases, leaving 11 bases of the junction unmatched. CDR3 size: 16 residues. Germline V gene data show CDR1 as MNHNS and CDR2 as SASEGT. This chain's CDR3 is CASRLLQGIFYNEQFF. As DNA, the CDR3 is TGTGCCAGCAGACTCTTACAGGGGATCTTCTACAATGAGCAGTTCTTC.

This chain joins TRBV20-1 and TRBJ2-3; 8 bases map to TRBD1. The CDR3 loop spans 14 amino acids. The ends lost 5 bases at V and 2 bases at J; junction bases unmatched: 6. The germline V gene has CDR1 DFQATT and CDR2 SNEGSKA (reference sequence). CDR3 coding DNA: TGCAGTGCTTCGACAGGGGACCTCACAGATACGCAGTATTTT. This translates into CSASTGDLTDTQYF.

In its sample, this clonotype was seen a few times. The J gene is TRBJ2-2, the V gene TRBV6-1, with D uncertain. V was pared by 7 bases and J by 2 bases, with 11 bases between. CDR1 is MNHNS and CDR2 is SASEGT in the germline V gene. CDR3 length: 14 residues. Written as DNA, the CDR3 is TGTGCCAGCACCGAGGACCCTAACACCGGGGAGCTGTTTTTT. Encoded protein: CASTEDPNTGELFF.

The CDR3 sequence is CSVGRGTEAFF. The CDR3 region has the DNA TGCAGCGTTGGCAGGGGAACTGAAGCTTTCTTT. V is TRBV29-1 and J is TRBJ1-1, with D possibly matching TRBD1 (6 bases). From germline, CDR1 is SQVTM and CDR2 ANQGSEA. This CDR3 spans 11 amino acids. V was shortened by 4 bases and J by 5 bases, with 8 bases between the two germline ends.

This clonotype came up a few times. The chain is built from TRBV6-1 and TRBJ1-2; 8 bases line up with TRBD1. Trimming took 5 bases from V and 5 from J; bases not matched to a gene: 7. The CDR3 is made up of 14 amino acids. Looked up from germline, CDR1 is MNHNS and CDR2 is SASEGT. CDR3 region: CASSPQGDLYGYTF. Here the CDR3 DNA reads TGTGCCAGCAGTCCACAGGGGGACCTTTATGGCTACACCTTC.